The clone carrying this T cell receptor beta chain was found many times. Antigen specificity is unknown. The CDR3 is made up of 13 amino acids. Trimming at V came to 3 bases and at J to 5 bases, leaving 3 bases not matched to a gene. Participants, patients aged 18 to 65, had newly diagnosed hyperthyroidism with a duration under 2 months. PBMCs were sourced from roughly 10 ml fresh peripheral blood. Researchers amplified the TCR beta CDR3 regions from RNA transcripts. HTBI primers were the set used in a first-round RT-PCR of the TCR CDR3. MiXCR was run by TCRdb on the multiplex PCR reads, yielding one entry per CDR3 protein. This sample has about 560,000 distinct CDR3 sequences; 12% to 15% occur once, and the top ten carry 11% to 15%. This sample was included in a study of T cells in Graves' hyperthyroidism and ophthalmopathy. Study results and caveats: Ophthalmopathy was predicted by the model a median of about 6.7 months ahead of onset. Researchers found most expanded thyroid clonotypes above 0.001 in blood as well.

The receptor's source is a woman aged 40 to 50 with Graves' hyperthyroidism. The chain uses TRBV12-3 or TRBV12-4 and TRBJ1-1; 7 bases fit TRBD1. Input material: blood. In DNA form, the CDR3 reads TGTGCCAGCAGTTTGACAGGGCGGACTGAAGCTTTCTTT. This encodes CASSLTGRTEAFF.